A selection of T cell receptor beta chains follows, all from one sample in a study of technical replicates of blood from a handful of donors. Measured with immunoSEQ multiplex PCR; TCRdb has only the in-frame clones, and not every one. Among about 93,000 clones listed, approximately 95% were seen once. The sample comprised T cells isolated from PBMCs. Receptors originate from a human donor in good health. Both conserved end residues are trimmed from each CDR3. Each record gives: V gene, J gene, CDR3 protein.

>TRBV28|TRBJ2-7
ASSLTGLSGFYEQY
>TRBV28|TRBJ1-5
ASSRYGNQPQH
>TRBV6-6|TRBJ2-3
ASSYSGTDTQY
>TRBV21-1|TRBJ2-3
ASSKGLAGGRDTQY
>TRBV7-9|TRBJ2-1
ASSTEGLADYNEQF
>TRBV27|TRBJ2-1
ASSLLVQNNEQF
>TRBV18|TRBJ1-1
ASRSGGRAGNTEAF
>TRBV23-1|TRBJ1-5
ASRGQGRNQPQH
>TRBV13|TRBJ2-1
ASSPLKLADEQF
>TRBV7-9|TRBJ2-2
ASSSMWDRRTGELF
>TRBV18|TRBJ1-1
ASSPLPGVKGIDGEAF
>TRBV11-3|TRBJ2-6
ASSRGRANVLT
>TRBV2|TRBJ1-1
ASSETTLTGADTDNTEAF
>TRBV10-3|TRBJ2-7
AISESPLRSGRTKPYEQY
>TRBV7-9|TRBJ2-2
ASSFDRNTGELF
>TRBV19|TRBJ2-5
ASSIRGHMKGETQY
>TRBV6-5|TRBJ2-7
ASRGDSTYEQY
>TRBV5-1|TRBJ1-5
ASSLDSANQPQH
>TRBV11-1|TRBJ2-2
ASSPHGGNTGELF
>TRBV5-1|TRBJ2-7
ASSGNWDSYEQY
>TRBV30|TRBJ1-6
ALVKLRGLSSYNSPLH
>TRBV25-1|TRBJ2-3
ASSEGPKYDTQY
>TRBV29-1|TRBJ2-7
SVGVQTSSNEQY
>TRBV15|TRBJ1-3
ATSRGGDSGNTIY
>TRBV25-1|TRBJ2-5
ASAPYRGLYQETQY
>TRBV4-1|TRBJ2-1
ASSQRGLNEQF
>TRBV6-5|TRBJ1-2
ASTPFENYGYT
>TRBV29-1|TRBJ1-2
SATTGEIGYGYT
>TRBV7-9|TRBJ1-3
ASSLSGLSFSGNTIY
>TRBV6-1|TRBJ2-7
ASTLGYEQY